These 27 T cell receptor beta chains originate from one sample sequenced in a study of CD8 T cells in ankylosing spondylitis. Notes on the study in general: One TCR beta motif, made up of roughly 8 highly homologous variants, appeared characteristic of ankylosing spondylitis blood.

Their antigen targets remain unknown. TCRdb recomputed calls from the 5' RACE reads with MiXCR, one row per CDR3 protein. The data contain about 540,000 distinct CDR3 sequences, roughly 13% of them singletons. Sample: blood, either unsorted or a sorted T cell fraction (not recorded which). Receptor source: a male donor with ankylosing spondylitis.

In this sample, this clonotype turned up a few times. The gene calls are TRBV7-8 and TRBJ2-1; a weak D match, TRBD1 (6 bases). CDR3 length equals 19 residues. V was clipped by 5 bases and J by 7 bases, with 30 bases between them. CDR1 is SGHVS, CDR2 FQNEAQ, per germline. The CDR3 nucleotides read TGTGCCAGCAGCATCCCTGCGTCCCGGGCCTACTTAAGGGGGAATGAGCAGTTCTTC. This translates into CASSIPASRAYLRGNEQFF.

This clonotype was seen ten or more times. The V and J genes are TRBV5-1 and TRBJ2-3; TRBD1 matches 11 bases. V lost 4 bases, J lost 4 bases, and 5 bases stayed unmatched. CDR3 length: 15 residues. Germline V gives CDR1 SGHRS, CDR2 YFSETQ. The CDR3 spells CASSAGTGGPDTQYF. CDR3 sequence (DNA): TGCGCCAGCAGCGCAGGGACAGGGGGTCCAGATACGCAGTATTTT.

This clonotype was observed a handful of times. This rearrangement joins TRBV3-1 to TRBJ1-2; D gene ambiguous. The V end lost 1 base, the J end lost 14 bases, and 20 bases lay between the germline ends. This CDR3 is 14 amino acids long. CDR1 LGHDT and CDR2 YNNKEL come from the germline V gene (reference sequence). This chain's CDR3 is CASSQGGRRTERTF. CDR3 DNA sequence: TGTGCCAGCAGCCAAGGAGGGAGGAGGACTGAAAGAACCTTC.

This clonotype has only a few counts. This rearrangement joins TRBV10-3 to TRBJ2-7; 7 positions match TRBD2. The CDR3 has 13 residues. With V trimmed by 6 bases and J by 1 base, 3 bases remained unmatched. Germline V gives CDR1 ENHRY, CDR2 SYGVKD. The CDR3 nucleotides read TGTGCCATCAGCGCTAGCGGTTCCTACGAGCAGTACGTC. Amino acids: CAISASGSYEQYV.

This clonotype has more than one count but fewer than ten. V and J are TRBV20-1 and TRBJ2-2, with no clear D. There are 14 residues in the CDR3. V was shortened by 2 bases and J by 2 bases, with 9 bases between the two germline ends. Germline-derived CDR1 and CDR2 are DFQATT and SNEGSKA (reference sequence). CDR3 protein: CSARSRKNTGELFF. The CDR3, as DNA: TGCAGTGCTAGATCTAGGAAAAACACCGGGGAGCTGTTTTTT.

The chain uses TRBV29-1 and TRBJ2-1, with 7 nucleotides matching TRBD1. This CDR3 has 14 amino acids. J lost 3 bases, V lost 7 bases, and 9 bases had no gene match. Germline CDR1 SQVTM, CDR2 ANQGSEA. CDR3: CSAGHGTVYNEQFF. CDR3 sequence (DNA): TGCAGCGCCGGCCACGGGACAGTCTACAATGAGCAGTTCTTC.

This clonotype was counted a few times. The chain links TRBV27 to TRBJ2-5, with D perhaps matching TRBD1 or TRBD2 (5 bases each). The ends were cut back, 5 bases at V and 0 bases at J, with 13 bases in the middle. The CDR3 has 15 amino acids. Germline V gene sequence: CDR1 MNHEY, CDR2 SMNVEV (reference sequence). This CDR3 is CASSELEGYQETQYF. In nucleotides, the CDR3 is TGTGCCAGCAGTGAACTCGAGGGGTACCAAGAGACCCAGTACTTC.

The V and J genes are TRBV15 and TRBJ1-2; no clear D gene. Germline V gene data show CDR1 as LNHNV and CDR2 as YYDKDF (reference sequence). V was pared by 9 bases and J by 4 bases, with 15 bases between. This CDR3 comprises 13 residues. The DNA for the CDR3 is TGTGCCACTCGTGACCCTGGAAGCTATGGCTACACCTTC. It yields the protein CATRDPGSYGYTF.

CDR3 nucleotide sequence: TGCGCCAGCAGCTTGGAGTGGAGTTTTGCCGCCAAAAACATTCAGTACTTC. Its translation: CASSLEWSFAAKNIQYF. The J gene is TRBJ2-4, the V gene TRBV5-1; D ambiguous. The CDR3 totals 17 residues. Trimming cost V 0 bases and J 1 base, with 14 bases left between them. Germline CDR1 is SGHRS and CDR2 is YFSETQ.

V is TRBV9 and J is TRBJ1-4; D is ambiguous. The CDR3 is 14 residues long. Trimming left V 6 bases short and J 0 bases short, with 9 bases between. In germline, CDR1 is SGDLS, CDR2 YYNGEE. CDR3 residues: CASTPGATNEKLFF. In DNA form, the CDR3 reads TGTGCCAGCACCCCCGGGGCAACTAATGAAAAACTGTTTTTT.

J is TRBJ2-1 and V is TRBV7-2; maybe TRBD1 (5 bases). Germline V gene lookup returns CDR1 SGHTA and CDR2 FQGNSA. CDR3 length: 14 residues. Trimming removed 3 bases at V and 6 bases at J, with 12 bases between. CDR3 in amino acids: CASSLRQGSNEQFF. DNA of the CDR3: TGTGCCAGCAGCTTGCGGCAGGGCTCCAATGAGCAGTTCTTC.

This clonotype was recorded at least ten times. The V call is TRBV7-8, the J call TRBJ2-7; TRBD2 might be the D (7 bases). Trimming shortened V by 1 base and J by 2 bases, and 12 bases separated the two germline ends. This CDR3 is 15 amino acids long. Germline CDR1 reads SGHVS; CDR2 reads FQNEAQ. CDR3 nucleotides: TGTGCCAGCAGCTTAGAATGGCGGGGGCCCTACGAGCAGTACGTC. Protein product: CASSLEWRGPYEQYV.

The table lists this clonotype with a few counts. The chain combines TRBV28 with TRBJ2-3; maybe TRBD2 (5 bases). CDR3 length: 14 residues. The V end was cut by 1 base, the J end by 4 bases, with 9 bases between. Germline CDR1 MDHEN, CDR2 SYDVKM. This CDR3 reads CASSLFEGPDTQYF. In DNA form, the CDR3 reads TGTGCCAGCAGTTTATTTGAGGGTCCAGATACGCAGTATTTT.

This clonotype was recorded many times. This chain uses TRBV5-1 with TRBJ2-1, with TRBD2 matching 10 bases. This CDR3 region has 15 residues. V was pared by 4 bases and J by 6 bases, with 7 bases of the junction left unmatched. CDR1 and CDR2 (germline): SGHRS, YFSETQ. CDR3: CASSPSSGSSNEQFF. CDR3 nucleotides: TGCGCCAGCAGCCCGTCTAGCGGGAGTAGCAATGAGCAGTTCTTC.

This clonotype came up many times. J is TRBJ2-4 and V is TRBV5-1; D is ambiguous. The germline gives CDR1 SGHRS, CDR2 YFSETQ. Trimming took off 4 bases at V and 0 bases at J, with 14 bases between the two ends. CDR3 length: 16 amino acids. CDR3: CASSAGRLLAKNIQYF. For the CDR3, the DNA is TGCGCCAGCAGCGCCGGACGGCTACTAGCCAAAAACATTCAGTACTTC.

The CDR3 DNA reads as TGTGCCAGCAGCAGGAGCCCGGAGTGGGAGACCCAGTACTTC. It codes for CASSRSPEWETQYF. The V gene is TRBV7-9, the J gene TRBJ2-5; unclear D gene. V lost 5 bases and J lost 5, with 15 bases in between. Germline CDR1 reads SEHNR; CDR2 reads FQNEAQ (reference sequence). This CDR3 comprises 14 residues.

The rearrangement joins TRBV5-1 to TRBJ1-2; 9 bases align to TRBD1. The CDR3 sequence is 14 residues long. Germline CDR1 and CDR2: SGHRS and YFSETQ. V was pared by 4 bases and J by 6 bases, with 7 bases of the junction left unmatched. Here the CDR3 reads CASSHGGDRDGYTF. For the CDR3, the DNA is TGCGCCAGCAGCCACGGTGGGGACAGGGATGGCTACACCTTC.

The CDR3 sequence: CASRGLSQSSYNEQFF. The CDR3 nucleotides read TGTGCCAGCAGGGGACTCTCCCAGAGCTCCTACAATGAGCAGTTCTTC. The chain is built from TRBV11-2 and TRBJ2-1; tentatively, D is TRBD2 (6 bases). Germline V lookup: CDR1 SGHAT, CDR2 FQNNGV. The germline V and J ends were trimmed by 6 bases and 0 bases, with 15 bases remaining between them. The CDR3 has 16 amino acids.

In this sample, this clonotype turned up many times. The chain is built from TRBV7-8 and TRBJ2-7, with D tentatively TRBD1 (5 bases). The CDR3 consists of 17 residues. Germline loops: CDR1 SGHVS, CDR2 FQNEAQ. V lost 5 bases and J 2 bases, leaving 22 bases between the germline ends. The CDR3 sequence: CASSPRGGSGWAYEQYV. The CDR3 bases are TGTGCCAGCAGCCCAAGAGGTGGGTCAGGGTGGGCCTACGAGCAGTACGTC.

This clonotype has more than one count but fewer than ten. This chain joins TRBV20-1 and TRBJ2-7; TRBD1 aligns across 10 bases. The CDR3 consists of 14 residues. V lost 6 bases and J lost 2; bases outside the gene matches: 7. In germline, CDR1 is DFQATT, CDR2 SNEGSKA (reference sequence). This CDR3 reads CSAQTGGSAYEQYV. Here the CDR3 DNA reads TGCAGTGCGCAGACAGGGGGCAGCGCCTACGAGCAGTACGTC.

This clonotype was detected only a few times. The chain couples TRBV5-1 to TRBJ2-1; D gene unclear. V was clipped by 0 bases and J by 8 bases, with 9 bases between them. Germline V CDR1 and CDR2: SGHRS, YFSETQ. The CDR3 contains 13 residues. The CDR3 sequence is CASSLETGDEQFF. The CDR3 DNA is TGCGCCAGCAGCTTGGAAACCGGCGATGAGCAGTTCTTC.

The rearrangement links TRBV7-9 to TRBJ2-1; D uncertain. The CDR3 spans 13 residues. V was clipped by 1 base and J by 7 bases, with 8 bases between them. The germline gives CDR1 SEHNR, CDR2 FQNEAQ (reference sequence). The CDR3 sequence is CASSLGSGNEQFF. The CDR3 bases are TGTGCCAGCAGCTTAGGGTCTGGGAATGAGCAGTTCTTC.

This clonotype has at least ten counts. V usage is TRBV3-1 and J usage is TRBJ1-5; D unresolved. The CDR3 length is 14 residues. Germline CDR1 and CDR2: LGHDT and YNNKEL (reference sequence). V lost 4 bases and J 5 bases, leaving 12 bases between the germline ends. Here the CDR3 DNA reads TGTGCCAGCAGCCCCCATTTGGATTATCAGCCCCAGCATTTT. It translates to CASSPHLDYQPQHF.

This clonotype was picked up a small number of times. The V call is TRBV19, the J call TRBJ2-1, with 12 nucleotides matching TRBD2. V lost 4 bases to trimming and J lost 6 bases; unmatched junction nucleotides: 7. The CDR3 runs to 16 residues. Germline CDR1 is LNHDA and CDR2 is SQIVND (reference sequence). CDR3 amino acids: CASSKTSGRSSNEQFF. CDR3 bases: TGTGCCAGTAGTAAAACTAGCGGGAGGTCGAGCAATGAGCAGTTCTTC.

The sample holds many counts of this clonotype. The chain uses TRBV5-5 and TRBJ2-7; the D gene could be TRBD1 or TRBD2 (6 bases each). Germline loops: CDR1 SGHKS, CDR2 YYEKEE (reference sequence). V dropped 0 bases and J dropped 5 bases, with 12 bases sitting between them. The CDR3 is 14 residues long. CDR3 sequence (DNA): TGTGCCAGCAGCTTGGCGGGGGCGGGAAACGAGCAGTACGTC. This translates into CASSLAGAGNEQYV.

This clonotype was picked up many times. The chain has TRBV29-1 and TRBJ1-1; TRBD1 is a possible D gene (6 bases). The germline gives CDR1 SQVTM, CDR2 ANQGSEA. This CDR3 contains 12 residues. V gave up 7 bases and J gave up 5 bases, with 14 bases separating them. CDR3 amino acids: CSGTLGGTEAFF. The CDR3 nucleotides read TGCAGCGGAACCTTAGGGGGGACTGAAGCTTTCTTT.

As concerns this clonotype: Lacking the conserved final phenylalanine or tryptophan, this CDR3 likely reflects a read error. This chain links TRBV5-1 with TRBJ1-1; 7 positions agree with TRBD1. The CDR3 is 14 amino acids. Germline CDR1 and CDR2: SGHRS and YFSETQ. Trimming removed 4 bases from V and 2 bases from J; junction bases left unmatched: 5. The CDR3 is CASSPGTANTEAFY. The CDR3 DNA reads TGCGCCAGCAGCCCTGGGACAGCTAACACTGAAGCTTTCTAT.